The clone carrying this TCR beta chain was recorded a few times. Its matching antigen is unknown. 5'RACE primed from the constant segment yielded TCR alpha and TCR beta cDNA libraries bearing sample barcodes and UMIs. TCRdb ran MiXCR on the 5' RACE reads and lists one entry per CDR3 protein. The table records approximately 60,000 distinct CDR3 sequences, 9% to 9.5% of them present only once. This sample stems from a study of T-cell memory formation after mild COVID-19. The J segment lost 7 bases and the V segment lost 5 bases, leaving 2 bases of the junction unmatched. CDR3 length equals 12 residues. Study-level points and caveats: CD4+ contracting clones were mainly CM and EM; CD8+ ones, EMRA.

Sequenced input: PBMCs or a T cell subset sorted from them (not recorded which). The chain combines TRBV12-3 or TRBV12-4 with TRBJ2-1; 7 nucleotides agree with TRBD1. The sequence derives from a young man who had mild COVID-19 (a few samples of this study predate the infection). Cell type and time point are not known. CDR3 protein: CASSQQGNEQFF. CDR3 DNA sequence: TGTGCCAGCAGTCAACAGGGGAATGAGCAGTTCTTC.